A selection of T cell receptor beta chains follows, all from one sample in a study of human T cells and chemical hapten exposure. TCRdb reanalysed the RACE reads using MiXCR and keeps one entry per CDR3 protein. The sample shows 200,000 to 300,000 distinct CDR3 sequences, about 9.4% of them seen only once. The specimen was whole blood, collected in connection with sensitization to the hapten diphenylcyclopropenone (DPC). Receptors were obtained from a woman between 35 and 50 years old with alopecia areata. Some clones in this sample may be carry-over from other donors' samples. Both conserved end residues are part of each CDR3. The D gene is left open where the match is weak. Rows give clone size only sometimes, using once, few, many, or a class for an expanded clone.

j_call clone_size d_call v_call cdr3_nt cdr3_aa
TRBJ2-1 many TRBD2 TRBV7-2 TGTGCCAGCAGCTTCTCGGGACTAGCTGGAGATGAGCAGTTCTTC CASSFSGLAGDEQFF
TRBJ2-7 few NA TRBV5-1 TGCGCCAGCAGCTCTGCGCGGGCTAGACCCTACGAGCAGTACTTC CASSSARARPYEQYF
TRBJ2-7 NA NA TRBV3-1 TGTGCCAGCAGCCGGGGTCTTGCCTACGAGCAGTACTTC CASSRGLAYEQYF
TRBJ1-5 NA TRBD1 TRBV12-3/TRBV12-4 TGTGCCATCGGACAGGGAAGATCAGGCCCCCAGCATTTT CAIGQGRSGPQHF
TRBJ2-3 few NA TRBV12-3/TRBV12-4 TGTGCCAGCAGTTTAGGGGTTAGTTTCACAGATACGCAGTATTTT CASSLGVSFTDTQYF
TRBJ1-4 few NA TRBV5-8 TGTGCCAGCAGCCCTCCACGGCGGGCTAATGAAAAACTGTTTTTT CASSPPRRANEKLFF
TRBJ1-2 few TRBD1 TRBV11-2 TGTGCCAGCAGCTTAGGAGGACAGGCCCCCACCTTC CASSLGGQAPTF
TRBJ1-1 few TRBD1 TRBV18 TGTGCCAGCTCACCGGCGACAGGGGTCACTGAAGCTTTCTTT CASSPATGVTEAFF
TRBJ1-6 few NA TRBV6-6 TGTGCCAGCAGTTACTCTGTCCCAGCCTCCTATAATTCACCCCTCCACTTT CASSYSVPASYNSPLHF
TRBJ2-7 NA NA TRBV4-2 TGTGCCAGCAGCCAAGTCTCGGTAGGGACATACTCCTACGAGCAGTACTTC CASSQVSVGTYSYEQYF
TRBJ2-1 NA TRBD2 TRBV5-1 TGCGCCAGCCGCTCGGCGGGGAGCGGGAGTAATGAGCAGTTCTTC CASRSAGSGSNEQFF